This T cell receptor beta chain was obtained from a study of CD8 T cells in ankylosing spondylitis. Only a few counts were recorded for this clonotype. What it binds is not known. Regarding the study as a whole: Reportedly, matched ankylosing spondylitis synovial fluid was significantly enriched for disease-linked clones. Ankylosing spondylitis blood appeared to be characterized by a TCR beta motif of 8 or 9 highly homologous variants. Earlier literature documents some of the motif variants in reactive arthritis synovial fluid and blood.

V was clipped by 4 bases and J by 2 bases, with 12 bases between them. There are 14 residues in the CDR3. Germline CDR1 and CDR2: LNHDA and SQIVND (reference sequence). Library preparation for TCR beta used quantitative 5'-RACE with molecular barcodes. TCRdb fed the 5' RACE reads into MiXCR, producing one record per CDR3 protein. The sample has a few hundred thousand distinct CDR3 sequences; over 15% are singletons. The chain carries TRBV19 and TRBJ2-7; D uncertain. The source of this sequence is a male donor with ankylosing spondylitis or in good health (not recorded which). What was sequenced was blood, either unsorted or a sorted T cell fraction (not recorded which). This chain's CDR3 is CASSRENGAYEQYF. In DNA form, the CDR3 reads TGTGCCAGTAGTAGAGAAAATGGGGCCTACGAGCAGTACTTC.